One sample yielded the 10 T cell receptor beta chains listed below, sequenced in a study of T cells after posttransplantation cyclophosphamide. Here immunoSEQ multiplex PCR was the method, and the copy in TCRdb shows in-frame clones only, minus some. The data contain 9,500 to 10,000 clones, 95% to 98% of them singletons. The naive gate required viable CD3+CD4+ or CD3+CD8+ cells with CCR7+CD45RA+CD45RO-CD95-CD27+CD28+ phenotype. The sequenced material came from naive CD4+ T cells sorted from PBMCs. Every receptor here comes from a woman aged 60-75 years in good health, CMV-negative, and a related stem cell transplant donor.

CDR3: CASSADIREQYV. The CDR3 coding sequence is TGTGCCAGCAGCGCGGACATCCGCGAGCAGTACGTC. The rearrangement links TRBV28 to TRBJ2-7, with D maybe TRBD1 (5 bases). The V and J ends lost 6 bases and 6 bases respectively, with 12 bases between them. CDR3 length: 12 amino acids. Germline CDR1 MDHEN, CDR2 SYDVKM.

The chain uses TRBV19 and TRBJ1-5, with D possibly TRBD1 on 5 matching bases. Trimming took off 2 bases at V and 4 bases at J, with 9 bases between the two ends. The CDR3 covers 14 residues. Per germline, CDR1 LNHDA and CDR2 SQIVND (reference sequence). The CDR3 sequence is CASSISRDNQPQHF. As DNA, the CDR3 is TGTGCCAGTAGTATAAGCAGGGATAATCAGCCCCAGCATTTT.

The chain couples TRBV19 to TRBJ2-3; 8 bases align to TRBD1. CDR1 LNHDA and CDR2 SQIVND come from the germline V gene (reference sequence). This CDR3 region has 14 residues. With V trimmed by 5 bases and J by 5 bases, 6 bases remained unmatched. DNA for the CDR3: TGTGCCAGTAGTGCCCGACAGGGGAAAGATACGCAGTATTTT. This encodes CASSARQGKDTQYF.

This chain uses TRBV6-5 with TRBJ1-2; D gene ambiguous. V was shortened by 6 bases and J by 0 bases, with 11 bases between the two germline ends. The CDR3 sequence is 14 residues long. The germline V gene encodes CDR1 MNHEY and CDR2 SVGAGI. The DNA of the CDR3 is TGTGCCAGCAGCTTACCTGGGCCTAACTATGGCTACACCTTC. Translated, it gives CASSLPGPNYGYTF.

The chain joins TRBV19 to TRBJ1-5, with D unresolved. CDR3 length: 13 amino acids. V was clipped by 0 bases and J by 7 bases, with 7 bases between them. Germline-derived CDR1 and CDR2 are LNHDA and SQIVND (reference sequence). CDR3 coding DNA: TGTGCCAGTAGTATAGATCTAGACCAGCCCCAGCATTTT. This codes for CASSIDLDQPQHF.

The chain joins TRBV6-5 to TRBJ2-5, with TRBD2 matching 7 bases. This CDR3 comprises 13 residues. Unmatched junction bases numbered 4, after V lost 4 bases and J lost 5 bases. Germline values: CDR1 MNHEY, CDR2 SVGAGI. CDR3 residues: CASSSSGRETQYF. CDR3 nucleotide sequence: TGTGCCAGCAGTTCTAGCGGCCGCGAGACCCAGTACTTC.

The V and J genes are TRBV30 and TRBJ1-2, with 7 bases fitting TRBD1. The V gene end was trimmed by 0 bases and the J gene end by 8 bases; junction bases not matched to a gene: 12. Germline lookup yields CDR1 GTSNPN and CDR2 SVGIG (reference sequence). The CDR3 contains 15 residues. The CDR3 sequence: CAWSVRQGPMRGYTF. The CDR3 DNA is TGTGCCTGGAGTGTGCGACAGGGACCCATGAGGGGCTACACCTTC.

This clone has only one observation. A junction end diverges from the germline sequence, so it may reflect a read error. The J gene is TRBJ2-1, the V gene TRBV7-7, with D perhaps matching TRBD2 (6 bases). In germline, CDR1 is SSHAT, CDR2 FNYEAQ (reference sequence). The CDR3 consists of 16 residues. The CDR3 DNA reads as TGTGCTAGCAGCTTAATCCTAGCGAGCTCCTACAATGAGCAGTTCTTC. The encoded protein is CASSLILASSYNEQFF.

V and J are TRBV6-1 and TRBJ2-2, with 7 bases lining up with TRBD2. With 6 bases clipped from V and 4 bases from J, the junction kept 8 bases outside the gene matches. The CDR3 is 15 residues long. CDR1 and CDR2 (germline): MNHNS, SASEGT. CDR3 residues: CASRGGRVSTGELFF. For the CDR3, the DNA is TGTGCCAGCAGGGGCGGGAGAGTAAGCACCGGGGAGCTGTTTTTT.

The chain is built from TRBV28 and TRBJ1-2, with D possibly TRBD1 on 5 matching bases. CDR3 length equals 13 residues. V gave up 7 bases and J gave up 0 bases, with 9 bases separating them. CDR1 and CDR2 (germline): MDHEN, SYDVKM. The CDR3 spells CASTGGTNYGYTF. DNA for the CDR3: TGTGCCAGCACGGGGGGGACTAACTATGGCTACACCTTC.